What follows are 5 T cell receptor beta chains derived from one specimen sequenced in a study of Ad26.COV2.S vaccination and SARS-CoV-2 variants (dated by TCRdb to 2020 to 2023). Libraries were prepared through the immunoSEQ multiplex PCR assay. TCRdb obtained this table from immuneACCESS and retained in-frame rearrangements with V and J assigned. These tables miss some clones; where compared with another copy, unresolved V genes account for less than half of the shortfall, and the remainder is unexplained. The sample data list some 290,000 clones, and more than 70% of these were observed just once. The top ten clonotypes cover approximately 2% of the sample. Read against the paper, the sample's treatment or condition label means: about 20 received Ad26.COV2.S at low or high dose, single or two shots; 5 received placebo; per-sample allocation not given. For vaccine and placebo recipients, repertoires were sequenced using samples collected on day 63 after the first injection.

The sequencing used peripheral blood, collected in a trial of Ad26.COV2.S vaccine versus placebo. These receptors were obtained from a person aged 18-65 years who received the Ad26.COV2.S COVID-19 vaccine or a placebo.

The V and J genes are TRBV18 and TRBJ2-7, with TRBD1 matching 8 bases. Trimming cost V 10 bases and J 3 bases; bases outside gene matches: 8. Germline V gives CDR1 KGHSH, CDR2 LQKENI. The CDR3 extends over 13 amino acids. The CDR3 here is CATKTGAIYEQYF. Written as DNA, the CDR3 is TGTGCCACCAAGACAGGGGCAATCTACGAGCAGTACTTC.

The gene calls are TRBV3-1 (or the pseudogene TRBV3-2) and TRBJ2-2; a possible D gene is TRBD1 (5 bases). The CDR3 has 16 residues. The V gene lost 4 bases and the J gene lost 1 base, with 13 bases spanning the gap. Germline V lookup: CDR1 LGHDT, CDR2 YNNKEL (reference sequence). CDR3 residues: CASSRSRAENTGELFF. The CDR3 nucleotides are TGTGCCAGCAGCCGAAGCAGGGCAGAGAACACCGGGGAGCTGTTTTTT.

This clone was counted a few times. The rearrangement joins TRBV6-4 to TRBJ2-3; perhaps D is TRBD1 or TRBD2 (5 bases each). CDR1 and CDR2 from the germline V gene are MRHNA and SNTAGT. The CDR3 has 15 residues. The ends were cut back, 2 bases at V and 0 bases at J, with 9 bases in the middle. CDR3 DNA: TGTGCCAGCAGTGACCGGGACGGTAGCACAGATACGCAGTATTTT. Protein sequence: CASSDRDGSTDTQYF.

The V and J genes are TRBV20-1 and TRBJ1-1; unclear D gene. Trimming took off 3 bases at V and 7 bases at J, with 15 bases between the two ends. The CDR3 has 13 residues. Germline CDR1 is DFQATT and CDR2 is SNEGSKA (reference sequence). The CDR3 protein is CSASMAVLREAFF. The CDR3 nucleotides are TGCAGTGCTAGTATGGCAGTGTTACGTGAAGCTTTCTTT.

CDR3 in amino acids: CASTEQGVYEQYF. The DNA for the CDR3 is TGTGCCAGCACGGAACAGGGAGTGTACGAGCAGTACTTC. J is TRBJ2-7 and V is TRBV5-4, with a weak D call TRBD1 (6 bases). Germline-derived CDR1 and CDR2 are SGHNT and YYREEE (reference sequence). The CDR3 runs to 13 residues. The V end was cut by 6 bases, the J end by 4 bases, with 14 bases between.